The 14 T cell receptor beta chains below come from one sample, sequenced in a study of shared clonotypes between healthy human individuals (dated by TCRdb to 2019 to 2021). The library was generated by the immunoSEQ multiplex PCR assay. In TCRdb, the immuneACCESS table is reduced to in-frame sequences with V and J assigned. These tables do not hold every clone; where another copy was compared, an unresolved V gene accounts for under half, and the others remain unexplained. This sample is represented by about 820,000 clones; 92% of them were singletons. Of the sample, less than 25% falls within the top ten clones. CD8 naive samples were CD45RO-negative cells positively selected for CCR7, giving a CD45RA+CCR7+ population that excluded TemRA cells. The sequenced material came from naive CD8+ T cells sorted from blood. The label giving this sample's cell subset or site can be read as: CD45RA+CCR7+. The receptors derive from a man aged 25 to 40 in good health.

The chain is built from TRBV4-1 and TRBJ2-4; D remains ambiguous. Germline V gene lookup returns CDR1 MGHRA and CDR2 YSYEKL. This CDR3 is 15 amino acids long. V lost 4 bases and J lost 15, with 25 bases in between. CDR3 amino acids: CASSLEVQILGSMYF. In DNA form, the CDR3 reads TGCGCCAGCAGCCTAGAGGTTCAGATCCTCGGAAGTATGTACTTC.

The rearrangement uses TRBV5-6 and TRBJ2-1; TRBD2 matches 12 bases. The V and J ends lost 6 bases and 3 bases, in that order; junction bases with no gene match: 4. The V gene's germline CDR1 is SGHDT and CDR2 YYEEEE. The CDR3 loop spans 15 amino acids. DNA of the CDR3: TGTGCCAGCATGCTAGCGGGAGGGGACTACAATGAGCAGTTCTTC. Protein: CASMLAGGDYNEQFF.

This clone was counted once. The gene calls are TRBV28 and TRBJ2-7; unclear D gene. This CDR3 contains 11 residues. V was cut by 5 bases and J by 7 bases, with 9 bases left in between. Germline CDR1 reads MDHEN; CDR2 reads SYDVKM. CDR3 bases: TGTGCCAGCAGTGTCGCTCGGGAGCAGTACTTC. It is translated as CASSVAREQYF. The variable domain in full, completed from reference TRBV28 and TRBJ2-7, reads DVKVTQSSRYLVKRTGEKVFLECVQDMDHENMFWYRQDPGLGLRLIYFSYDVKMKEKGDIPEGYSVSREKKERFSLILESASTNQTSMYLCASSVAREQYFGPGTRLTVT.

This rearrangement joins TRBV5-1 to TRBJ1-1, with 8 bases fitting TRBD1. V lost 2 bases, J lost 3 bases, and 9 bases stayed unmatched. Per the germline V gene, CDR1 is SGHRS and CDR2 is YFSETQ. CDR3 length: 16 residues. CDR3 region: CASSLRRTGRDTEAFF. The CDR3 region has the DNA TGCGCCAGCAGCTTACGCAGGACAGGGCGAGACACTGAAGCTTTCTTT.

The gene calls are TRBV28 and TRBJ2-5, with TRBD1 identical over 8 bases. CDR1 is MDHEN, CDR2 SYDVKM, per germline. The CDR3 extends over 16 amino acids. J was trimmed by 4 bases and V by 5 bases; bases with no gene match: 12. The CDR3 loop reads CASSPRRTGKGETQYF. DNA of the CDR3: TGTGCCAGCAGTCCCCGCCGGACAGGGAAAGGAGAGACCCAGTACTTC.

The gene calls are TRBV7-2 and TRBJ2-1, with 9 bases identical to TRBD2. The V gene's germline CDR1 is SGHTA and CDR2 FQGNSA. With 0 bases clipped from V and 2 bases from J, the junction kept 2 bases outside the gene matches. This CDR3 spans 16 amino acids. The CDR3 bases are TGTGCCAGCAGCTTAGCGAGCGGGAGGCCCTACAATGAGCAGTTCTTC. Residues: CASSLASGRPYNEQFF.

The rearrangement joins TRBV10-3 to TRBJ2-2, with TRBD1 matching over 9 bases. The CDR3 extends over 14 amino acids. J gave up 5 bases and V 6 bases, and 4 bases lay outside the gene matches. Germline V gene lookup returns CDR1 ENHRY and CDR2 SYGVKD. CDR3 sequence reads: CAIRGTGITGELFF. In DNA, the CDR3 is TGTGCCATCAGAGGGACAGGGATTACCGGGGAGCTGTTTTTT.

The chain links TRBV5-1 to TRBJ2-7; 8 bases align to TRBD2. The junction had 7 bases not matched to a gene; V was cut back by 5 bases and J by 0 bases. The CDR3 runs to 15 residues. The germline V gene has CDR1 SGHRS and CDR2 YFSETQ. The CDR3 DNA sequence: TGCGCCAGCAGTGTTAGCGGGGAACTCTCCTACGAGCAGTACTTC. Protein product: CASSVSGELSYEQYF.

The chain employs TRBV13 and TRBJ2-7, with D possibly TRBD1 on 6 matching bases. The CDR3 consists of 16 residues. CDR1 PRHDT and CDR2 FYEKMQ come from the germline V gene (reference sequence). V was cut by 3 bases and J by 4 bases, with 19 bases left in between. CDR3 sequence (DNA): TGTGCCAGCAGCTTGATGGCTAGGGACACCAGATACGAGCAGTACTTC. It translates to CASSLMARDTRYEQYF.

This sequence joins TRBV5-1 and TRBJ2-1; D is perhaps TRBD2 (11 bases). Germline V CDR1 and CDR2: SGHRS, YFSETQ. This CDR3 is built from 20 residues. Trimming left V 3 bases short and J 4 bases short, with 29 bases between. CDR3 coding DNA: TGCGCCAGCAGCTCCAAAACAAGGGACAGGGGACTAGCGGAGTACAATGAGCAGTTCTTC. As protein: CASSSKTRDRGLAEYNEQFF.

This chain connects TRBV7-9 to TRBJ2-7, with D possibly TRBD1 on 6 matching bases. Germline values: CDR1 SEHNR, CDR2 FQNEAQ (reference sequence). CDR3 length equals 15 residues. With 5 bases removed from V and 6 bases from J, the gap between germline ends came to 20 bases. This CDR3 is CASSLSGTLRGEQYF. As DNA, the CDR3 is TGTGCCAGCAGCCTTTCCGGGACACTCAGAGGCGAGCAGTACTTC.

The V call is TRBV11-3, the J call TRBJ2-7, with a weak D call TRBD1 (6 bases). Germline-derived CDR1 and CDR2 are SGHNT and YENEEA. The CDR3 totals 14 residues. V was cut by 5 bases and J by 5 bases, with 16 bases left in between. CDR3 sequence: CASSLRTEDDEQYF. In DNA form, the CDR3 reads TGTGCCAGCAGCCTGAGGACAGAGGATGACGAGCAGTACTTC. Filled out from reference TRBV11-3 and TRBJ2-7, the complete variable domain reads EAGVVQSPRYKIIEKKQPVAFWCNPISGHNTLYWYLQNLGQGPELLIRYENEEAVDDSQLPKDRFSAERLKGVDSTLKIQPAELGDSAVYLCASSLRTEDDEQYFGPGTRLTVT.

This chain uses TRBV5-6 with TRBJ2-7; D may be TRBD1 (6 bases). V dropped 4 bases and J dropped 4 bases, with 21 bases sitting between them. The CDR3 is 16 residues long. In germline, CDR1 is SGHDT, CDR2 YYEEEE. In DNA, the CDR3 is TGTGCCAGCAGCCCTGAGCACAGGGTTGATCTATACGAGCAGTACTTC. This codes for CASSPEHRVDLYEQYF.

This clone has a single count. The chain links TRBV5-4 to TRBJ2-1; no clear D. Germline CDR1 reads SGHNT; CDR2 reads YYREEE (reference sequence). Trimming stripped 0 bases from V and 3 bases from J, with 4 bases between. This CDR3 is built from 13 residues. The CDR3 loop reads CASSLEDYNEQFF. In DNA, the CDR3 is TGTGCCAGCAGCTTGGAAGACTACAATGAGCAGTTCTTC.